The 28 T cell receptor beta chains given below trace back to one sample, sequenced in a study of blood T cells in healthy people across ages. The use of a sample-barcoded 5' primer and a J-beta primer mix characterized a second PCR of about 6 to 12 cycles. TCRdb passed the 5' RACE reads through MiXCR, listing each CDR3 protein once. The table has 1 million or so distinct CDR3 sequences, under 45% seen once. The source material was blood. The receptor source for this set is a woman aged 55-70 years in good health.

The chain couples TRBV2 to TRBJ1-1; D possibly corresponds to TRBD1 (6 bases). V lost 7 bases and J 1 base, leaving 13 bases between the germline ends. This CDR3 region has 14 residues. Per germline, CDR1 SNHLY and CDR2 FYNNEI. For the CDR3, the DNA is TGTGCCAGCAACTTTGGGGGCCCGAACACTGAAGCTTTCTTT. Amino acids: CASNFGGPNTEAFF.

The chain uses TRBV6-5 and TRBJ2-3; TRBD2 matches 8 bases. The CDR3 runs 16 residues. After removal of 0 bases from V and 2 bases from J, the junction contained 4 bases not matched to a gene. Germline V gene lookup returns CDR1 MNHEY and CDR2 SVGAGI. The CDR3 nucleotides are TGTGCCAGCAGTTACTCAGAGACTAGCGTCACAGATACGCAGTATTTT. Its protein is CASSYSETSVTDTQYF.

This clonotype occurred a few times. This chain uses TRBV6-1 with TRBJ2-4; a weak D match, TRBD1 (5 bases). V gave up 7 bases and J gave up 13 bases, with 26 bases separating them. This CDR3 spans 15 amino acids. CDR1 is MNHNS and CDR2 is SASEGT in the germline V gene. CDR3 protein: CASIESRTTESIQYF. Here the CDR3 DNA reads TGTGCCAGCATTGAGAGTCGGACAACAGAGAGTATCCAGTACTTC.

This clonotype was seen more than once but under ten times. In nucleotides, the CDR3 is TGTGCCAGCAATGGCTACACCTTC. It specifies CASNGYTF. The V and J genes are TRBV6-1 and TRBJ1-2; D is undetermined. The CDR3 totals 8 residues. Between the trimmed V and J ends, which lost 7 bases and 6 bases, there was a span of 0 bases. Germline V gene data show CDR1 as MNHNS and CDR2 as SASEGT.

This clonotype turned up a few times. A read error may account for a junction end that differs from germline. V usage is TRBV2 and J usage is TRBJ2-5, with 8 positions matching TRBD2. The CDR3 loop spans 15 amino acids. Germline CDR1 is SNHLY and CDR2 is FYNNEI. CDR3 nucleotides: TGTGCCAGCAGTGACGGGGGGGGGTACCAAGAGACCCAGTACTTT. Protein: CASSDGGGYQETQYF.

The rearrangement links TRBV5-5 to TRBJ1-4; weak D call: TRBD1 (5 bases). The ends were cut back, 1 base at V and 5 bases at J, with 15 bases in the middle. The germline gives CDR1 SGHKS, CDR2 YYEKEE (reference sequence). The CDR3 runs to 16 residues. In DNA form, the CDR3 reads TGTGCCAGCAGCTTGAGAGGGGAACTTAGGAATGAAAAACTGTTTTTT. It is translated as CASSLRGELRNEKLFF.

This chain uses TRBV7-6 with TRBJ1-4; D is possibly TRBD1 (6 bases). The length of the CDR3 is 15 residues. V was clipped by 5 bases and J by 8 bases, with 18 bases between them. In germline, CDR1 is SGHVS, CDR2 FNYEAQ. The CDR3 sequence is CASSPTGGGWEKLFF. The CDR3 DNA follows: TGTGCCAGCAGCCCTACTGGTGGGGGCTGGGAAAAACTGTTTTTT.

The V call is TRBV7-9, the J call TRBJ2-7, with D possibly being TRBD2 (6 bases). With 7 bases removed from V and 3 bases from J, the gap between germline ends came to 16 bases. This CDR3 is 14 amino acids long. Germline V gene lookup returns CDR1 SEHNR and CDR2 FQNEAQ (reference sequence). The CDR3 sequence: CASTQAGDFYEQYF. CDR3 coding DNA: TGTGCCAGCACCCAGGCCGGGGACTTCTACGAGCAGTACTTC.

This clonotype was recorded a few times. This chain uses TRBV3-1 with TRBJ2-5; the D is unclear. From germline, CDR1 is LGHDT and CDR2 YNNKEL (reference sequence). V lost 0 bases to trimming and J lost 8 bases, with 4 bases between them. The CDR3 has 11 amino acids. In DNA, the CDR3 is TGTGCCAGCAGCCAAGATCGAACCCAGTACTTC. This codes for CASSQDRTQYF.

This clonotype showed up just a few times. The chain is built from TRBV20-1 and TRBJ1-6; D gene unclear. Germline-derived CDR1 and CDR2 are DFQATT and SNEGSKA (reference sequence). The V end was cut by 6 bases, the J end by 8 bases, with 11 bases between. CDR3 size: 12 residues. Here the CDR3 DNA reads TGCAGTGCCAAGCGGGTTGATTCACCCCTCCACTTT. The encoded protein is CSAKRVDSPLHF.

This clonotype appeared a few times. The rearrangement joins TRBV7-8 to TRBJ2-5, with D possibly TRBD2 on 6 matching bases. The V gene lost 4 bases and the J gene lost 0 bases, with 15 bases spanning the gap. Germline lookup yields CDR1 SGHVS and CDR2 FQNEAQ. The CDR3 sequence is 16 residues long. CDR3 in DNA: TGTGCCAGCAGCTCCAGGGACTCAGCTTACCAAGAGACCCAGTACTTC. This codes for CASSSRDSAYQETQYF.

V and J are TRBV7-8 and TRBJ2-7; D gene unclear. Trimming left V 4 bases short and J 4 bases short, with 11 bases between. Germline V gene lookup returns CDR1 SGHVS and CDR2 FQNEAQ. This CDR3 has 13 residues. Written as DNA, the CDR3 is TGTGCCAGCAGCTCCGCCCTGGGGTACGAGCAGTACTTC. Amino acid sequence: CASSSALGYEQYF.

The rearrangement joins TRBV27 to TRBJ2-7; D not certain. CDR3 size: 16 residues. Germline V gives CDR1 MNHEY, CDR2 SMNVEV (reference sequence). The V gene lost 4 bases and the J gene lost 2 bases, with 18 bases spanning the gap. CDR3 amino acids: CASSSPILGGTYEQYF. CDR3 coding DNA: TGTGCCAGCAGTTCTCCCATCCTTGGCGGAACCTACGAGCAGTACTTC.

This rearrangement joins TRBV29-1 to TRBJ2-7; maybe TRBD2 (5 bases). V shed 7 bases and J shed 7 bases, with 26 bases lying between them. This CDR3 spans 15 amino acids. From germline, CDR1 is SQVTM and CDR2 ANQGSEA. This chain's CDR3 is CSANEIRGPWTEQYF. CDR3 nucleotides: TGCAGCGCTAATGAAATACGAGGGCCTTGGACGGAGCAGTACTTC.

The chain has TRBV29-1 and TRBJ1-2; D unresolved. This CDR3 contains 12 residues. The germline CDR1 and CDR2 sequences are SQVTM and ANQGSEA. V shed 3 bases and J shed 5 bases, with 10 bases lying between them. CDR3 sequence (DNA): TGCAGCGTTGAGGCAGGAGGATATGGCTACACCTTC. The encoded protein is CSVEAGGYGYTF.

This clonotype has at least ten counts. The chain employs TRBV13 and TRBJ2-3; 8 bases match TRBD1. CDR1 and CDR2 (germline): PRHDT, FYEKMQ (reference sequence). The CDR3 spans 13 residues. J was trimmed by 3 bases and V by 8 bases; bases with no gene match: 4. The CDR3: CASRDRGTDTQYF. CDR3 nucleotide sequence: TGTGCCAGCCGTGACAGGGGAACAGATACGCAGTATTTT.

The CDR3 loop reads CASSLGQPRTTLGDTQYF. The CDR3 bases are TGTGCCAGCAGCCTAGGCCAGCCCCGGACTACCTTGGGGGATACGCAGTATTTT. The chain combines TRBV3-1 with TRBJ2-3, with a possible D match to TRBD2 (6 bases). Germline V gene data show CDR1 as LGHDT and CDR2 as YNNKEL (reference sequence). The CDR3 length is 18 residues. The V end lost 4 bases, the J end lost 6 bases, and 26 bases lay between the germline ends.

The table lists this clonotype with a few counts. The V and J genes are TRBV18 and TRBJ2-7, with 12 bases that match TRBD2. Germline V gives CDR1 KGHSH, CDR2 LQKENI. The V segment lost 5 bases and the J segment 1 base; nucleotides outside the gene matches: 9. The CDR3 spans 17 residues. CDR3 in amino acids: CASSTMTSGSGSYEQYF. CDR3 nucleotides: TGTGCCAGCTCAACAATGACTAGCGGGAGTGGTTCCTACGAGCAGTACTTC.

This clonotype occurred a few times. The chain employs TRBV25-1 and TRBJ2-5; D unresolved. With the DNA end fitting TRBJ2-7 better, the J assignment may be wrong. CDR1 MGHDK and CDR2 SYGVNS come from the germline V gene. This CDR3 is built from 13 residues. This CDR3 is CASSESYVGEQYF. CDR3 sequence (DNA): TGTGCCAGCAGTGAATCCTACGTTGGCGAGCAGTACTTC.

The chain carries TRBV28 and TRBJ2-5, with D perhaps matching TRBD1 or TRBD2 (7 bases each). Trimming shortened V by 1 base and J by 11 bases, and 17 bases separated the two germline ends. The CDR3 sequence is 14 residues long. Germline CDR1 and CDR2: MDHEN and SYDVKM. This chain's CDR3 is CASSLLREQQGQYF. CDR3 DNA sequence: TGTGCCAGCAGTTTATTGCGGGAGCAACAGGGGCAGTACTTC.

This chain connects TRBV29-1 to TRBJ2-4; possibly TRBD2 for D (6 bases). V was cut by 3 bases and J by 13 bases, with 19 bases left in between. Germline V gene sequence: CDR1 SQVTM, CDR2 ANQGSEA. This CDR3 is 13 amino acids long. The CDR3 here is CSVEDSAGGEQYF. The CDR3 bases are TGCAGCGTTGAGGACTCAGCGGGCGGAGAGCAGTACTTC.

The chain recombines TRBV7-9 with TRBJ2-1; D ambiguous. This CDR3 is 15 amino acids long. The ends were cut back, 1 base at V and 1 base at J, with 8 bases in the middle. Germline V lookup: CDR1 SEHNR, CDR2 FQNEAQ (reference sequence). The CDR3 loop is CASSLEVGSYNEQFF. CDR3 nucleotide sequence: TGTGCCAGCAGCTTAGAAGTTGGATCCTACAATGAGCAGTTCTTC. Drawing the rest from reference TRBV7-9 and TRBJ2-1, the complete variable domain is DTGVSQNPRHKITKRGQNVTFRCDPISEHNRLYWYRQTLGQGPEFLTYFQNEAQLEKSRLLSDRFSAERPKGSFSTLEIQRTEQGDSAMYLCASSLEVGSYNEQFFGPGTRLTVL.

The V call is TRBV20-1, the J call TRBJ1-2; D call uncertain. This CDR3 contains 16 residues. Germline V gene sequence: CDR1 DFQATT, CDR2 SNEGSKA (reference sequence). Trimming took off 5 bases at V and 4 bases at J, with 23 bases between the two ends. Here the CDR3 reads CSAVPLTKDGFYGYTF. The CDR3 DNA follows: TGCAGTGCTGTCCCCTTGACCAAGGACGGGTTCTATGGCTACACCTTC.

The rearrangement joins TRBV19 to TRBJ2-2; no clear D gene. The length of the CDR3 is 14 residues. V was cut by 4 bases and J by 3 bases, with 9 bases left in between. Germline V CDR1 and CDR2: LNHDA, SQIVND (reference sequence). The CDR3 sequence: CASSTTSHTGELFF. The CDR3 coding sequence is TGTGCCAGTAGTACGACGTCCCACACCGGGGAGCTGTTTTTT.

V usage is TRBV29-1 and J usage is TRBJ1-2; no reliable D call. V was pared by 7 bases and J by 3 bases, with 9 bases between. CDR1 is SQVTM, CDR2 ANQGSEA, per germline. There are 11 residues in the CDR3. The CDR3 reads CSGQQDYGYTF. The CDR3 coding sequence is TGCAGCGGGCAGCAGGACTATGGCTACACCTTC.

The J gene is TRBJ1-1, the V gene TRBV20-1, with a weak D call TRBD1 (5 bases). V lost 4 bases and J lost 0, with 9 bases in between. CDR3 size: 13 residues. Germline values: CDR1 DFQATT, CDR2 SNEGSKA (reference sequence). In DNA, the CDR3 is TGCAGTGCTATTGGGGACCTGAACACTGAAGCTTTCTTT. Its protein product is CSAIGDLNTEAFF.

The chain has TRBV20-1 and TRBJ2-4; TRBD2 aligns across 8 bases. The length of the CDR3 is 14 residues. V shed 3 bases and J 8 bases; nucleotides not matched to a gene: 9. Germline loops: CDR1 DFQATT, CDR2 SNEGSKA (reference sequence). The CDR3 DNA is TGCAGTGCTAGCGTTCAAGCGGGAGTTGACATTCAGTACTTC. This codes for CSASVQAGVDIQYF.

The genes are TRBV7-2 and TRBJ1-2, with D maybe TRBD1 (5 bases). The V gene lost 1 base and the J gene lost 4 bases, with 7 bases spanning the gap. CDR1 SGHTA and CDR2 FQGNSA come from the germline V gene. This CDR3 is 13 amino acids long. Here the CDR3 DNA reads TGTGCCAGCAGCTTAGAGACAGTCTATGGCTACACCTTC. It encodes CASSLETVYGYTF.